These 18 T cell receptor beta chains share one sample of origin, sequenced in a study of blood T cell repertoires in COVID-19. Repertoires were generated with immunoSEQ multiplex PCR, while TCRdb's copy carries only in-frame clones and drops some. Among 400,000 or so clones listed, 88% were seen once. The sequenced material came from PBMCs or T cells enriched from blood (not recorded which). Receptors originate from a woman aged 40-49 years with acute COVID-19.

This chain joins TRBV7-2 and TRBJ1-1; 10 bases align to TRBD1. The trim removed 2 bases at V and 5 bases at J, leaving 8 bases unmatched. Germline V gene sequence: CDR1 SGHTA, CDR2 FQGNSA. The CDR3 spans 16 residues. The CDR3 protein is CASSLRPGQGYTEAFF. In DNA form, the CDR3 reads TGTGCCAGCAGCTTACGTCCGGGACAGGGGTATACTGAAGCTTTCTTT.

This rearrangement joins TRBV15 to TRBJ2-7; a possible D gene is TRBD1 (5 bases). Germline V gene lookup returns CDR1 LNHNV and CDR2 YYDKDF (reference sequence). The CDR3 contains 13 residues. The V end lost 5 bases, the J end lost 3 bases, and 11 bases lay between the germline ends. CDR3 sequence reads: CATSALQGYEQYF. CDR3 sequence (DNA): TGTGCCACCAGCGCCCTGCAGGGCTACGAGCAGTACTTC.

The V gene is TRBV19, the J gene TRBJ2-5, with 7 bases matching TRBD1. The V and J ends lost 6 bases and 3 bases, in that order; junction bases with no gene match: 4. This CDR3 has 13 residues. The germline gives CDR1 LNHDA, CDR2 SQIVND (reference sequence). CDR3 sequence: CASSWDRKETQYF. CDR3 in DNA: TGTGCCAGTAGCTGGGACAGAAAAGAGACCCAGTACTTC.

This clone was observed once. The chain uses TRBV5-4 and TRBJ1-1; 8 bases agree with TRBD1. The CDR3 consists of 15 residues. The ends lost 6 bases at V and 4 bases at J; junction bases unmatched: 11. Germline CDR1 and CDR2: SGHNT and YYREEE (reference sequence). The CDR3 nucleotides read TGTGCCAGCACACCCCCAGGGGGCCGGGTCACTGAAGCTTTCTTT. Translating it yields CASTPPGGRVTEAFF.

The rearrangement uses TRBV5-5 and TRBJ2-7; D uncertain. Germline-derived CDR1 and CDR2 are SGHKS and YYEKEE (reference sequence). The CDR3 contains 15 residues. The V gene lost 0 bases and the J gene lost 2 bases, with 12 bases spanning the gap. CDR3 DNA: TGTGCCAGCAGCTTGGCACTCCAAGTTACCTACGAGCAGTACTTC. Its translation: CASSLALQVTYEQYF.

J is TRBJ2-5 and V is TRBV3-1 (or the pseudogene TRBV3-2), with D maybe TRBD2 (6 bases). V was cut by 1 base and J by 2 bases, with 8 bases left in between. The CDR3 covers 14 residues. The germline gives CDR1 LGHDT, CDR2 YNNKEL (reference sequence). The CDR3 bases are TGTGCCAGCAGCCAAGGGACTATACAAGAGACCCAGTACTTC. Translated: CASSQGTIQETQYF.

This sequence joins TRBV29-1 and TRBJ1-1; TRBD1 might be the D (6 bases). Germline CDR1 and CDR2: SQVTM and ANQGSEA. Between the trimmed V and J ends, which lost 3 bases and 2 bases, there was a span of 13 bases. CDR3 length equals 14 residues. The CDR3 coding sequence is TGCAGCGTTGACCCGGGACAACTAAACACTGAAGCTTTCTTT. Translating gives CSVDPGQLNTEAFF.

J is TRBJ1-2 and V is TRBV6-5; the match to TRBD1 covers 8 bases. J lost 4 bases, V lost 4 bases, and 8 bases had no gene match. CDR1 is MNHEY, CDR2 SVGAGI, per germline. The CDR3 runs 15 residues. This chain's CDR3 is CASSLRQGAAYGYTF. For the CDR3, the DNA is TGTGCCAGCAGTTTGAGGCAGGGGGCGGCCTATGGCTACACCTTC.

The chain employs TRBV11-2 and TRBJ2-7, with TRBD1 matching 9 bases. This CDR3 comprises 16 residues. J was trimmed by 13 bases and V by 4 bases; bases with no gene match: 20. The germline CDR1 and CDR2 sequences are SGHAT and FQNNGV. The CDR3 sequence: CASSSTPGQGRKMTYF. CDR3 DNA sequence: TGTGCCAGCAGCTCAACGCCGGGACAGGGCCGCAAAATGACATACTTC.

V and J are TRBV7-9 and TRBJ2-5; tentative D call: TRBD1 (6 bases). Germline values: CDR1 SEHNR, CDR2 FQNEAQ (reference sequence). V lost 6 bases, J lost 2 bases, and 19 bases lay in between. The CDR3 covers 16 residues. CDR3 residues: CASSGLSSRGQETQYF. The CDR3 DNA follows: TGTGCCAGCAGTGGGCTTAGTAGCAGGGGACAAGAGACCCAGTACTTC.

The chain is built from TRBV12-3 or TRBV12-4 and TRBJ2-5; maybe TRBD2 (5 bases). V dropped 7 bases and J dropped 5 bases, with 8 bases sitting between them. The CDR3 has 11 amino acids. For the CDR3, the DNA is TGTGCCAGCACCCGAGGGGAGACCCAGTACTTC. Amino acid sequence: CASTRGETQYF.

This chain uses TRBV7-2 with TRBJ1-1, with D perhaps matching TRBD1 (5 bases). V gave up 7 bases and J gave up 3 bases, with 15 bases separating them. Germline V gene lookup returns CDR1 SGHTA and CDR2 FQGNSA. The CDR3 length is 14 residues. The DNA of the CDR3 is TGTGCCAGCAACCCAGGATTCAGGGACACTGAAGCTTTCTTT. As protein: CASNPGFRDTEAFF.

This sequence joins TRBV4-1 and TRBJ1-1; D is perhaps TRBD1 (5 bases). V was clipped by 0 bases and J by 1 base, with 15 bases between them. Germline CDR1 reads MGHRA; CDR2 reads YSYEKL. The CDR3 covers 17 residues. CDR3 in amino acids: CASSQEWGRVANTEAFF. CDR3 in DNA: TGCGCCAGCAGCCAAGAATGGGGGAGGGTGGCGAACACTGAAGCTTTCTTT.

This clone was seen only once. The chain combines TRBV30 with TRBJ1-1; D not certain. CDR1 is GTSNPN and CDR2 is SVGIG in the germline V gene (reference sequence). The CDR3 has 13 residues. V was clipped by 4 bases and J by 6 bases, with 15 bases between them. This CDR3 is CAWIDERGAEAFF. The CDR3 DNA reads TGTGCCTGGATAGACGAACGAGGCGCTGAAGCTTTCTTT.

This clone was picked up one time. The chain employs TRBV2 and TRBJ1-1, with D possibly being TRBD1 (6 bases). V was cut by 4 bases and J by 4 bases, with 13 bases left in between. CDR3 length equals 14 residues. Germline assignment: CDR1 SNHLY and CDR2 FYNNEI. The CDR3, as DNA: TGTGCCAGCAGTGTAAGAGGGGGGGGCACTGAAGCTTTCTTT. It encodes CASSVRGGGTEAFF.

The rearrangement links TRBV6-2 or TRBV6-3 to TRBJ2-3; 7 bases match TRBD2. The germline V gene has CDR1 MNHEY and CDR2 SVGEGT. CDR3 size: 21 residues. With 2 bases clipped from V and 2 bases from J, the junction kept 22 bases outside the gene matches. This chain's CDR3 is CASSYQKGLPITLYSTDTQYF. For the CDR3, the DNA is TGTGCCAGCAGTTACCAGAAGGGACTACCTATAACCCTCTATTCCACAGATACGCAGTATTTT.

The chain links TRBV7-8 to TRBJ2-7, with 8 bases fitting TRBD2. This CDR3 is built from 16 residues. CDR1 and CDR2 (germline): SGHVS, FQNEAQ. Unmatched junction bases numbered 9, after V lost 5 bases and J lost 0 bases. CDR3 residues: CASSRGGGTLSYEQYF. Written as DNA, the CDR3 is TGTGCCAGCAGCCGGGGCGGGGGGACCCTCTCCTACGAGCAGTACTTC.

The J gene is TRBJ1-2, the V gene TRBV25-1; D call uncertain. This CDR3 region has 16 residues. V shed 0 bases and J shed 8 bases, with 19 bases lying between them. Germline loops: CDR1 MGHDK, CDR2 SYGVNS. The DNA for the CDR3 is TGTGCCAGCAGTGAATATTTTGGATCGGCAGAGAGGGGCTACACCTTC. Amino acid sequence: CASSEYFGSAERGYTF.